Listed here are 4 T cell receptor beta chains from one sample, sequenced in a study of T cell changes during pregnancy in multiple sclerosis. Here immunoSEQ multiplex PCR was the method, and the copy in TCRdb shows in-frame clones only, minus some. The sample records thousands of clones, over 65% being singletons. This material consisted of CD8+ T cells from peripheral blood mononuclear cells, taken in the second trimester of pregnancy. The receptor set was obtained from a female donor in good health, enrolled as a control in a pregnancy study.

The chain carries TRBV6-4 and TRBJ2-1; 11 nucleotides match TRBD2. V shed 6 bases, J shed 7 bases, and the junction held 8 bases outside the gene matches. From germline, CDR1 is MRHNA and CDR2 SNTAGT. The CDR3 loop spans 15 amino acids. The CDR3, as DNA: TGTGCCAGCAGCGCCGGGACTAGCGGAGGGAATGAGCAGTTCTTC. It is translated as CASSAGTSGGNEQFF.

J is TRBJ2-1 and V is TRBV4-1; the match to TRBD2 covers 9 bases. Germline CDR1 MGHRA, CDR2 YSYEKL. The CDR3 runs 17 residues. V shed 5 bases, J shed 0 bases, and the junction held 8 bases outside the gene matches. The DNA for the CDR3 is TGCGCCAGCAGCTATCCCCATAGCGGGAGCTCCTACAATGAGCAGTTCTTC. Its translation: CASSYPHSGSSYNEQFF.

This clone was seen once. The chain employs TRBV2 and TRBJ1-1; a possible D gene is TRBD1 (5 bases). Germline V gives CDR1 SNHLY, CDR2 FYNNEI. This CDR3 contains 15 residues. V lost 9 bases and J lost 0, with 17 bases in between. This CDR3 reads CASAWGGYMNTEAFF. The CDR3 region has the DNA TGTGCCAGTGCCTGGGGCGGCTACATGAACACTGAAGCTTTCTTT.

The chain employs TRBV7-9 and TRBJ2-3; maybe TRBD1 (6 bases). Trimming shortened V by 2 bases and J by 2 bases, and 14 bases separated the two germline ends. CDR1 and CDR2 from the germline V gene are SEHNR and FQNEAQ (reference sequence). CDR3 size: 16 residues. CDR3 sequence (DNA): TGTGCCAGCAGCTTACGGGGTGAGGGGGACACAGATACGCAGTATTTT. It encodes CASSLRGEGDTDTQYF.